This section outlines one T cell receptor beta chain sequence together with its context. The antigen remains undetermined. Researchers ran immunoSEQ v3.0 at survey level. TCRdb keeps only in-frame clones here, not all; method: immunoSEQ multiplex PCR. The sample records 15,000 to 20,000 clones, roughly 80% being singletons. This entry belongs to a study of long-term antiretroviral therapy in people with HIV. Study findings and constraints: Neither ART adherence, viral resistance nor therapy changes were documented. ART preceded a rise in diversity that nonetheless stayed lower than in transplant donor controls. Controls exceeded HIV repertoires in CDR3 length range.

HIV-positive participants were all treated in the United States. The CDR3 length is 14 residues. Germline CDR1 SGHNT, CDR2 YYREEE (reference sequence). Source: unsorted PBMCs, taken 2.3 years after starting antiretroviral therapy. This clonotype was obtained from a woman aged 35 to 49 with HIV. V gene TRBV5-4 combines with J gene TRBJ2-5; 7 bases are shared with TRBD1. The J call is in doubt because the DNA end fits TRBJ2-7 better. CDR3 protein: CASSLGQGPYEQYF. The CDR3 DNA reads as TGTGCCAGCAGCTTGGGACAGGGCCCCTACGAGCAGTACTTC.